This T cell receptor (beta chain) was identified in a study of control samples from healthy donors and cancer patients. J was trimmed by 7 bases and V by 5 bases; bases with no gene match: 7. Germline V gives CDR1 LGHDT, CDR2 YNNKEL (reference sequence). The CDR3 contains 15 residues. Libraries were prepared by immunoSEQ multiplex PCR; TCRdb keeps only in-frame clonotypes and omits some of them. This sample has over 100,000 clones, with 75% to 95% found just once. Material: blood. The TCR comes from a middle-aged man in good health. V gene TRBV3-1 (or the pseudogene TRBV3-2) combines with J gene TRBJ2-1, with 11 positions matching TRBD2. CDR3 sequence reads: CASSVSGGDWNEQFF. CDR3 nucleotide sequence: TGTGCCAGCAGCGTTAGCGGGGGGGATTGGAATGAGCAGTTCTTC.